This T cell receptor (beta chain) emerged from a study of blood T cells in healthy people across ages. Donors were healthy Caucasian individuals from Russia aged about 6 to 90. The authors extracted at least 5 micrograms of total RNA per sample. The length of the CDR3 is 16 residues. Trimming at V came to 4 bases and at J to 6 bases, leaving 10 bases not matched to a gene. Per germline, CDR1 ENHRY and CDR2 SYGVKD. Alongside a J-beta primer mix, a sample-barcoded 5' primer served in a second PCR lasting 7 to 11 cycles. TCRdb independently ran MiXCR on the 5' RACE reads; one entry per CDR3 protein. The sample lists 800,000 to 900,000 distinct CDR3 sequences; 62% were seen once.

Sequencing was carried out using blood. This chain joins TRBV10-3 and TRBJ2-2; 8 nucleotides agree with TRBD1. This receptor was identified in a young man in good health. CDR3 region: CAISARTGTGAGELFF. As DNA, the CDR3 is TGTGCCATCAGTGCGCGGACAGGGACGGGGGCCGGGGAGCTGTTTTTT.